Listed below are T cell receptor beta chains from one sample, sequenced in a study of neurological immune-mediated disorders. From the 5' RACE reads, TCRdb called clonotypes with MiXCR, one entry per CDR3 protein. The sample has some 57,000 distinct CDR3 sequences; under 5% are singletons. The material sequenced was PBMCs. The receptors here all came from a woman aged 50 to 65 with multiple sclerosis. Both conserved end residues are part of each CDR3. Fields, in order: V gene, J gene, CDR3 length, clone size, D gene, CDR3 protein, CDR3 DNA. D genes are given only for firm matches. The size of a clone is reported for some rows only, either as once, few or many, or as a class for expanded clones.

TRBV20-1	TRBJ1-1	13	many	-	CSASAPENTEAFF	TGCAGTGCTAGCGCGCCAGAGAACACTGAAGCTTTCTTT
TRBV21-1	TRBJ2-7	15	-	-	CARLFGTTKGYEQYF	TGTGCCAGATTATTCGGGACGACGAAGGGTTACGAGCAGTACTTC
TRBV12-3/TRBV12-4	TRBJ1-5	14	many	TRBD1	CASSYRGSNQPQHF	TGTGCCAGCAGTTACAGGGGAAGCAATCAGCCCCAGCATTTT
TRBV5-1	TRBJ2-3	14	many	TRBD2	CASRPSGGSDTQYF	TGCGCCAGCAGGCCTAGCGGGGGATCAGATACGCAGTATTTT
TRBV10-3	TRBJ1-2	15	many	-	CAISESSGTLYGYTF	TGTGCCATCAGTGAGAGTTCTGGGACACTCTATGGCTACACCTTC
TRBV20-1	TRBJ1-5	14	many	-	CSAEERNSNQPQHF	TGCAGTGCTGAAGAGAGAAATAGCAATCAGCCCCAGCATTTT
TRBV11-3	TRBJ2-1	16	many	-	CASSPGGIRPNNEQFF	TGTGCCAGCAGCCCAGGGGGGATCCGCCCGAACAATGAGCAGTTCTTC
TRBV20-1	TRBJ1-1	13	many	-	CSALEMEGREAFF	TGCAGTGCCCTCGAGATGGAGGGGCGGGAAGCTTTCTTT
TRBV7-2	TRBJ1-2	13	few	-	CASSFETNYGYTF	TGTGCCAGCAGCTTCGAAACCAACTATGGCTACACCTTC
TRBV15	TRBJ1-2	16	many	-	CATSSGGALGIYGYTF	TGTGCCACCAGCTCGGGGGGGGCGCTTGGGATCTATGGCTACACCTTC
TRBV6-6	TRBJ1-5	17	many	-	CASSYLTARNSNQPQHF	TGTGCCAGCAGTTACCTTACGGCCAGGAATAGCAATCAGCCCCAGCATTTT
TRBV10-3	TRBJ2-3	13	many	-	CAISESAGDTQYF	TGTGCCATCAGTGAGTCGGCCGGGGATACGCAGTATTTT
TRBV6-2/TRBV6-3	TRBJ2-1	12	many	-	CASQTSYNEQFF	TGTGCCAGCCAGACCTCCTACAATGAGCAGTTCTTC
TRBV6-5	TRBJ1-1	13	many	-	CASSYSGGTEAFF	TGTGCCAGCAGTTACTCAGGGGGAACTGAAGCTTTCTTT
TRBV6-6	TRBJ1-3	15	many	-	CASSYSPQTGNTIYF	TGTGCCAGCAGTTACTCCCCTCAAACTGGAAACACCATATATTTT
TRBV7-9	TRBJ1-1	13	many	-	CASSFEAGAEAFF	TGTGCCAGCAGCTTCGAGGCTGGGGCTGAAGCTTTCTTT
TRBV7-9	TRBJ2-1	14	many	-	CASSPRQDYNEQFF	TGTGCCAGCAGCCCAAGACAGGACTACAATGAGCAGTTCTTC
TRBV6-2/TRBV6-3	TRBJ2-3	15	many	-	CASSYDQNGADTQYF	TGTGCCAGCAGTTACGATCAAAACGGGGCAGATACGCAGTATTTT
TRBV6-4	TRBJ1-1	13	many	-	CASSEQGNTEAFF	TGTGCCAGCAGTGAGCAGGGGAACACTGAAGCTTTCTTT
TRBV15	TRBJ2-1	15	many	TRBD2	CATTFGGSSYNEQFF	TGTGCCACCACTTTCGGGGGGAGCTCCTACAATGAGCAGTTCTTC
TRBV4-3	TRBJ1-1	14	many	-	CASSQDEGGPEAFF	TGCGCCAGCAGCCAAGATGAGGGAGGACCTGAAGCTTTCTTT
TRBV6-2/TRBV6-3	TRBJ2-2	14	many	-	CASRWDRSTGELFF	TGTGCCAGCAGATGGGACCGATCCACCGGGGAGCTGTTTTTT
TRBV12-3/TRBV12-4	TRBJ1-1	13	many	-	CASIPTLNTEAFF	TGTGCCAGCATACCGACATTGAACACTGAAGCTTTCTTT
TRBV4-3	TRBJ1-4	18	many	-	CASSQEDGRRTTNEKLFF	TGCGCCAGCAGCCAAGAGGATGGCAGAAGGACAACTAATGAAAAACTGTTTTTT
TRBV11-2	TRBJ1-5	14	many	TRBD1	CASSLGTGSQPQHF	TGTGCCAGCAGCTTAGGGACAGGGAGCCAGCCCCAGCATTTT